This is a list of T cell receptor beta chains from one sample in a study of T cells after posttransplantation cyclophosphamide. Assay: immunoSEQ multiplex PCR; the TCRdb copy retains only in-frame clones and omits some. The record shows roughly 35,000 clones for this sample, with no singletons present. The material sequenced was PBMCs. Receptors originate from a woman between 50 and 59 years old in good health and a related stem cell transplant donor. Each CDR3 is given with its conserved first and last residue. Fields, in order: J gene, clone size, D gene, V gene, CDR3 DNA, CDR3 protein. D genes are given only for firm matches. Size is stated for part of the rows, as once, few or many counts, or as a class when the clone is expanded.

J gene: TRBJ2-3
clone size: many
D gene: TRBD1
V gene: TRBV5-4
CDR3 DNA: TGTGCCAGCAGCTTCAGGGACAGGGGCACAGATACGCAGTATTTT
CDR3 protein: CASSFRDRGTDTQYF

J gene: TRBJ2-3
clone size: few
D gene: NA
V gene: TRBV7-2
CDR3 DNA: TGTGCCAGCAGCTTCGGGGGCACAGATACGCAGTATTTT
CDR3 protein: CASSFGGTDTQYF

J gene: TRBJ1-1
clone size: NA
D gene: TRBD1
V gene: TRBV12-3/TRBV12-4
CDR3 DNA: TGTGCCAGCGACACCCAGGGGGGCTTCGTCACTGAAGCTTTCTTT
CDR3 protein: CASDTQGGFVTEAFF

J gene: TRBJ2-5
clone size: many
D gene: TRBD2
V gene: TRBV4-1
CDR3 DNA: TGCGCCAGCAGCCGTCGCGGGGGCCAAGAGACCCAGTACTTC
CDR3 protein: CASSRRGGQETQYF

J gene: TRBJ2-7
clone size: many
D gene: NA
V gene: TRBV27
CDR3 DNA: TGTGCCAGCAGTCCCACTCTTTACTACGAGCAGTACTTC
CDR3 protein: CASSPTLYYEQYF

J gene: TRBJ1-1
clone size: many
D gene: NA
V gene: TRBV5-1
CDR3 DNA: TGCGCCAGCAGCTTGATGAGGGACACTGAAGCTTTCTTT
CDR3 protein: CASSLMRDTEAFF

J gene: TRBJ1-2
clone size: NA
D gene: TRBD1
V gene: TRBV27
CDR3 DNA: TGTGCCAGCAGCCTTGGATGGGGACAGGGCCATGGCTACACCTTC
CDR3 protein: CASSLGWGQGHGYTF

J gene: TRBJ2-7
clone size: few
D gene: NA
V gene: TRBV7-2
CDR3 DNA: TGTGCCAGCAGCCCAGCGAGGCAGGGTGTTTACGAGCAGTACTTC
CDR3 protein: CASSPARQGVYEQYF

J gene: TRBJ2-3
clone size: few
D gene: TRBD1
V gene: TRBV7-2
CDR3 DNA: TGTGCCAGCAGCTTAGTTTTCGTCGGGACAGACACAGATACGCAGTATTTT
CDR3 protein: CASSLVFVGTDTDTQYF

J gene: TRBJ1-1
clone size: many
D gene: NA
V gene: TRBV6-2/TRBV6-3
CDR3 DNA: TGTGCCAGCGGTACCGGGACAAAGGCTTTCTTT
CDR3 protein: CASGTGTKAFF

J gene: TRBJ2-6
clone size: many
D gene: TRBD1
V gene: TRBV6-1
CDR3 DNA: TGTGCCAGCAGTCCGGACAGGGCTGGGGCCAACGTCCTGACTTTC
CDR3 protein: CASSPDRAGANVLTF

J gene: TRBJ1-2
clone size: few
D gene: NA
V gene: TRBV6-5
CDR3 DNA: TGTGCCAGCAGTCCTGTTGAGGGGCCCTATGGCTACACCTTC
CDR3 protein: CASSPVEGPYGYTF

J gene: TRBJ1-1
clone size: many
D gene: TRBD1
V gene: TRBV20-1
CDR3 DNA: TGCAGTGCCAGAGACAGGGCTGAAGCTTTCTTT
CDR3 protein: CSARDRAEAFF

J gene: TRBJ2-4
clone size: NA
D gene: TRBD2
V gene: TRBV9
CDR3 DNA: TGTGCCAGCAGCGACGGGACTAGCGGGATTAACAACATCAAAAACATTCAGTACTTC
CDR3 protein: CASSDGTSGINNIKNIQYF

J gene: TRBJ2-3
clone size: many
D gene: TRBD2
V gene: TRBV27
CDR3 DNA: TGTGCCAGCGGGGCCCTAGCGGTGACTAGCACAGATACGCAGTATTTT
CDR3 protein: CASGALAVTSTDTQYF

J gene: TRBJ2-7
clone size: many
D gene: TRBD2
V gene: TRBV4-2
CDR3 DNA: TGTGCCAGCAGCCAAGATCTGACTAGCGGGAGGCGAGAGCAGTACTTC
CDR3 protein: CASSQDLTSGRREQYF

J gene: TRBJ1-2
clone size: NA
D gene: NA
V gene: TRBV30
CDR3 DNA: TGTGCCTTGGCCTCCCCGGGACACAGATATGGCTACACCTTC
CDR3 protein: CALASPGHRYGYTF

J gene: TRBJ2-7
clone size: many
D gene: NA
V gene: TRBV10-3
CDR3 DNA: TGTGCCATCAGTGAGGGCAGATCCTACGAGCAGTACTTC
CDR3 protein: CAISEGRSYEQYF

J gene: TRBJ2-1
clone size: NA
D gene: NA
V gene: TRBV15
CDR3 DNA: TGTGCCACCAGCAGGGGAAGGGGACTCAACAATGAGCAGTTCTTC
CDR3 protein: CATSRGRGLNNEQFF

J gene: TRBJ2-1
clone size: many
D gene: TRBD1
V gene: TRBV28
CDR3 DNA: TGTGCCAGCAGTTTAGGGACAGGGCGGATGAAGCAGTTCTTC
CDR3 protein: CASSLGTGRMKQFF

J gene: TRBJ1-1
clone size: few
D gene: NA
V gene: TRBV12-3/TRBV12-4
CDR3 DNA: TGTGCCAGCAGTTTAAGAAGGACTGAAGCTTTCTTT
CDR3 protein: CASSLRRTEAFF

J gene: TRBJ1-1
clone size: many
D gene: TRBD1
V gene: TRBV7-2
CDR3 DNA: TGTGCCAGCAGCCCGTGGACAGGGGAAGGTGAAGCTTTCTTT
CDR3 protein: CASSPWTGEGEAFF

J gene: TRBJ2-7
clone size: few
D gene: NA
V gene: TRBV15
CDR3 DNA: TGTGCCACCAGCAGAGAACCTAGCCTAGCCTTCTACGAGCAGTACTTC
CDR3 protein: CATSREPSLAFYEQYF

J gene: TRBJ2-1
clone size: many
D gene: NA
V gene: TRBV7-2
CDR3 DNA: TGTGCCAGCAGCTTAGCCCTGGGCAGGGGCTACAATGAGCAGTTCTTC
CDR3 protein: CASSLALGRGYNEQFF

J gene: TRBJ2-1
clone size: many
D gene: TRBD2
V gene: TRBV6-6
CDR3 DNA: TGTGCCAGCAGTTACGCACTAGCGGGAGGGAATGAGCAGTTCTTC
CDR3 protein: CASSYALAGGNEQFF

J gene: TRBJ2-1
clone size: many
D gene: TRBD2
V gene: TRBV9
CDR3 DNA: TGTGCCAGCAGCGTCAAGACTAGCGGGACCTACAATGAGCAGTTCTTC
CDR3 protein: CASSVKTSGTYNEQFF

J gene: TRBJ1-1
clone size: many
D gene: TRBD1
V gene: TRBV30
CDR3 DNA: TGTGCCTGGAAGGCAGGGGGCGTGGGAACTGAAGCTTTCTTT
CDR3 protein: CAWKAGGVGTEAFF

J gene: TRBJ2-1
clone size: many
D gene: NA
V gene: TRBV19
CDR3 DNA: TGTGCCAGTAGTAGGGACACCTTTGCCCCCAATGAGCAGTTCTTC
CDR3 protein: CASSRDTFAPNEQFF

J gene: TRBJ1-5
clone size: many
D gene: TRBD1
V gene: TRBV6-1
CDR3 DNA: TGTGCCAGCAGTGACCCTAGACAGGGGGCAACTCAGCCCCAGCATTTT
CDR3 protein: CASSDPRQGATQPQHF

J gene: TRBJ1-4
clone size: NA
D gene: NA
V gene: TRBV6-1
CDR3 DNA: TGTGCCAGCAGTGCTTTGACAGGCGGGAGTGAAAAACTGTTTTTT
CDR3 protein: CASSALTGGSEKLFF

J gene: TRBJ2-7
clone size: many
D gene: NA
V gene: TRBV7-9
CDR3 DNA: TGTGCCAGCAGCTGGACAGAGCGTCAAGAGCAGTACTTC
CDR3 protein: CASSWTERQEQYF

J gene: TRBJ2-1
clone size: NA
D gene: TRBD1
V gene: TRBV30
CDR3 DNA: TGTGCCTGGAGCCGGGACAGGGGGCGAAATGAGCAGTTCTTC
CDR3 protein: CAWSRDRGRNEQFF

J gene: TRBJ1-1
clone size: many
D gene: NA
V gene: TRBV4-1
CDR3 DNA: TGCGCCAGCAGCCAAGACCCAGGGGTGAGGGCGGCTTTCTTT
CDR3 protein: CASSQDPGVRAAFF

J gene: TRBJ2-1
clone size: many
D gene: NA
V gene: TRBV2
CDR3 DNA: TGTGCCAGCAGTCTTGCGGGGGAGCAGTTCTTC
CDR3 protein: CASSLAGEQFF

J gene: TRBJ2-1
clone size: many
D gene: NA
V gene: TRBV29-1
CDR3 DNA: TGCAGCGGGGGAATTTCTACTAGAGACAATGAGCAGTTCTTC
CDR3 protein: CSGGISTRDNEQFF

J gene: TRBJ1-1
clone size: many
D gene: NA
V gene: TRBV5-1
CDR3 DNA: TGCGCCTCCCTGAGTGGGGCGAAGAACACTGAAGCTTTCTTT
CDR3 protein: CASLSGAKNTEAFF

J gene: TRBJ1-2
clone size: many
D gene: TRBD1
V gene: TRBV7-8
CDR3 DNA: TGTGCCAGCAGCTTAGTGGGACAGTCTGATGGCTACACCTTC
CDR3 protein: CASSLVGQSDGYTF

J gene: TRBJ2-3
clone size: few
D gene: TRBD2
V gene: TRBV5-1
CDR3 DNA: TGCGCCAGCAGCTTGGTCTTAGCGGGGGGCACAGATACGCAGTATTTT
CDR3 protein: CASSLVLAGGTDTQYF

J gene: TRBJ2-7
clone size: NA
D gene: NA
V gene: TRBV11-3
CDR3 DNA: TGTGCCAGCAGCTTGAGGGTATTTTCCTACGAGCAGTACTTC
CDR3 protein: CASSLRVFSYEQYF

J gene: TRBJ2-7
clone size: many
D gene: NA
V gene: TRBV5-5
CDR3 DNA: TGTGCCAGCAGCTTGGGCGGCTACGAGCAGTACTTC
CDR3 protein: CASSLGGYEQYF